This record concerns one T cell receptor beta chain sequence. The source of the sample is a study of blood T cell repertoires in COVID-19. The V segment lost 1 base and the J segment 3 bases; nucleotides outside the gene matches: 8. The V gene's germline CDR1 is LGHDT and CDR2 YNNKEL (reference sequence). The CDR3 consists of 18 residues. Profiling relied on immunoSEQ multiplex PCR, and the TCRdb table lists in-frame clones only, not all of them. This sample has some 66,000 clones, with roughly 82% found just once. The rearrangement links TRBV3-1 (or the pseudogene TRBV3-2) to TRBJ2-3; TRBD1 matches at 12 bases. This TCR was recovered from a man in his fifties or sixties with acute or convalescent COVID-19. Material: peripheral blood. The CDR3: CASSQGKPGQGATDTQYF. The DNA for the CDR3 is TGTGCCAGCAGCCAAGGGAAACCGGGACAGGGGGCAACAGATACGCAGTATTTT.